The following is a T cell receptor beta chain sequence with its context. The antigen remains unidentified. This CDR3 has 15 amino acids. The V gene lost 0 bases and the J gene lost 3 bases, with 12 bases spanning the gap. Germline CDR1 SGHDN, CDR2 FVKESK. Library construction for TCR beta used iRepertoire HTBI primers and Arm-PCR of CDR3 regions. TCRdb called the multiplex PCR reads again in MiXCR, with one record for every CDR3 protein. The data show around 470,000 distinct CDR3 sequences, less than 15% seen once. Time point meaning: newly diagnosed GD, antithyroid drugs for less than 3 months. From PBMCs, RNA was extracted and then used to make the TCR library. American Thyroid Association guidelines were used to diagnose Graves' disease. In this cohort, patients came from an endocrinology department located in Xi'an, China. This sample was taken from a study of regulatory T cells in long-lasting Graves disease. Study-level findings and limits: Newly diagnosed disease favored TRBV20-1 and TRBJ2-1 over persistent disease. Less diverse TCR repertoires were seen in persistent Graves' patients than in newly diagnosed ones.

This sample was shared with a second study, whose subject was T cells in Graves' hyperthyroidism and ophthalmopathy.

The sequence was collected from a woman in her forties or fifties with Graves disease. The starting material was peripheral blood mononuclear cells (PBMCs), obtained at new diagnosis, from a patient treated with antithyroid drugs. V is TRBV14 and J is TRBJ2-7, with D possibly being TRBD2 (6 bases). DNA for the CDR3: TGTGCCAGCAGCCAAGATGGAGGGGCAGGCTACGAGCAGTACTTC. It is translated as CASSQDGGAGYEQYF.